The table lists the clone carrying this T cell receptor beta chain with a count of one. No antigen is known for it. The treatment is: oral pan-JAK inhibitor, 5-10 mg twice daily. The data are from a study of CD8+ T cells in alopecia areata. Study summary: Tofacitinib administration to treated patients was oral, at 5 to 10 mg twice daily.

Germline CDR1 reads SEHNR; CDR2 reads FQNEAQ (reference sequence). V lost 1 base, J lost 2 bases, and 1 base stayed unmatched. This CDR3 is built from 15 residues. Extraction and reverse transcription of RNA yielded cDNA as the sequencing template. Sequencing used immunoSEQ multiplex PCR; TCRdb keeps in-frame clones, though not all of them. Of about 42,000 clones listed, roughly 89% are singletons. General observations from the study: Only one nonresponder was present, which leaves the link between baseline CD8+ expansion and response uncertain.

The rearrangement joins TRBV7-9 to TRBJ2-1; TRBD1 aligns across 8 bases. The sample in question was CD8+ T cells sorted from blood, obtained at week 24, from a patient treated with tofacitinib. This TCR was sampled from a human donor with alopecia areata. The CDR3 DNA reads as TGTGCCAGCAGCTTAGGGACAGGGCCCTACAATGAGCAGTTCTTC. Its translation is CASSLGTGPYNEQFF.